The T cell receptor (beta chain) described here comes from a study of blood T cells in healthy people across ages. This clonotype was counted at least ten times. Through a sample-barcoded 5' primer and a J-beta primer mix, a second PCR was run for roughly 6 to 11 cycles. From the 5' RACE reads, TCRdb called clonotypes with MiXCR, one entry per CDR3 protein. Here the sample spans 650,000 to 1,000,000 distinct CDR3 sequences, approximately 35% being singletons. The germline CDR1 and CDR2 sequences are SGHTA and FQGNSA. Trimming left V 5 bases short and J 4 bases short, with 9 bases between. The CDR3 is 14 amino acids. PBMCs, at least 6.5 million per sample, were isolated.

Specimen: blood. The clonotype originates from a man younger than 35 in good health. The chain is built from TRBV7-2 and TRBJ1-6; D unresolved. The CDR3 loop reads CASSVDGYNSPLHF. The CDR3 DNA sequence: TGTGCCAGCAGCGTAGATGGATATAATTCACCCCTCCACTTT.